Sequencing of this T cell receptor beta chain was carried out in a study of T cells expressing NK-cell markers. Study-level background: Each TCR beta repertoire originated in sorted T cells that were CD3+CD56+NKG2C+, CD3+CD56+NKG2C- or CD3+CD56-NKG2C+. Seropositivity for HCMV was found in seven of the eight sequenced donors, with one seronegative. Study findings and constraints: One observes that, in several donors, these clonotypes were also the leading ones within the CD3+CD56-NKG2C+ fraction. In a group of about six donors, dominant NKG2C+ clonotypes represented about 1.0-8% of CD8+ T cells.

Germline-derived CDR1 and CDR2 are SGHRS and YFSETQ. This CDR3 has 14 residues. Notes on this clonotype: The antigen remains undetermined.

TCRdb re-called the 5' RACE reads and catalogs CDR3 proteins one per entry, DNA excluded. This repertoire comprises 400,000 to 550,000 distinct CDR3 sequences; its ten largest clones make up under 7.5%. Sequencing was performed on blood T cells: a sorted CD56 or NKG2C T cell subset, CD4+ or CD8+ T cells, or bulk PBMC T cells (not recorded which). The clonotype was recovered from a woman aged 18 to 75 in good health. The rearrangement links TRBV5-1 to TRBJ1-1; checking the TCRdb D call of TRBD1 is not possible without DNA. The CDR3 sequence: CASSRDTQNTEAFF.